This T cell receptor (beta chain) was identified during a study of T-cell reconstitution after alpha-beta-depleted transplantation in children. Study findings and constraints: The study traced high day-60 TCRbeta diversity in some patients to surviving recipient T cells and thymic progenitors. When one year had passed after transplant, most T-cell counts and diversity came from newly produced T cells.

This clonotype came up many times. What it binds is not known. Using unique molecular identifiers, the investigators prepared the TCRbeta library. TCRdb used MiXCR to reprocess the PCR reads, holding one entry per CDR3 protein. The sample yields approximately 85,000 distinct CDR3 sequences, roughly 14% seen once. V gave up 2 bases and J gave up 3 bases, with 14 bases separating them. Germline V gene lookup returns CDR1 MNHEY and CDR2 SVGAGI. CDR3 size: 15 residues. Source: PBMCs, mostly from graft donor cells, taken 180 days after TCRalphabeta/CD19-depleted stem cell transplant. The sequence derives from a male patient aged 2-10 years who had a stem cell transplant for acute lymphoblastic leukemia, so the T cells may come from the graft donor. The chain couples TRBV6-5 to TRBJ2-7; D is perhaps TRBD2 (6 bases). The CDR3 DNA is TGTGCCAGCAGTTACCTCGCGGGATTTAACTACGAGCAGTACTTC. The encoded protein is CASSYLAGFNYEQYF.